The rows below give T cell receptor beta chains drawn from one sample of a study of vaccination effects on CD4 cells after COVID-19. The antigens for these receptors are not known. Measured with immunoSEQ multiplex PCR; TCRdb has only the in-frame clones, and not every one. Of some 69,000 clones in the sample, around 70% were seen once. The sample here was CD4+ T cells from PBMCs cultured with HCoV-229E spike peptides, taken after COVID-19 vaccination. These receptor sequences come from a human donor who received a COVID-19 vaccine. Each CDR3 is given with its conserved first and last residue. D genes are given only for firm matches. The size of a clone is reported for some rows only, either as once, few or many, or as a class for expanded clones.

D gene: TRBD1; clone size: .; V gene: TRBV24-1; J gene: TRBJ2-2; CDR3 protein: CATNRGPTGELFF; CDR3 DNA: TGTGCCACCAACAGGGGGCCCACCGGGGAGCTGTTTTTT
D gene: .; clone size: .; V gene: TRBV5-4; J gene: TRBJ2-3; CDR3 protein: CASSLEELDTQYF; CDR3 DNA: TGTGCCAGCAGCTTGGAGGAGTTAGATACGCAGTATTTT
D gene: .; clone size: few; V gene: TRBV4-1; J gene: TRBJ2-2; CDR3 protein: CASSGRTQTGELFF; CDR3 DNA: TGCGCCAGCAGCGGACGGACGCAGACCGGGGAGCTGTTTTTT
D gene: .; clone size: .; V gene: TRBV5-6; J gene: TRBJ1-2; CDR3 protein: CASSSFDSQGNGYTF; CDR3 DNA: TGTGCCAGCAGTTCTTTCGATTCCCAGGGAAATGGCTACACCTTC
D gene: TRBD2; clone size: .; V gene: TRBV6-4; J gene: TRBJ2-2; CDR3 protein: CASSSLAGGRGTGELFF; CDR3 DNA: TGTGCCAGCAGTTCACTAGCGGGGGGTCGTGGCACCGGGGAGCTGTTTTTT
D gene: .; clone size: .; V gene: TRBV7-2; J gene: TRBJ2-3; CDR3 protein: CASGVSRTDTQYF; CDR3 DNA: TGTGCCAGCGGCGTATCACGCACAGATACGCAGTATTTT
D gene: .; clone size: few; V gene: TRBV5-1; J gene: TRBJ1-1; CDR3 protein: CASSYVGTENTEAFF; CDR3 DNA: TGCGCCAGCAGCTACGTTGGGACGGAGAACACTGAAGCTTTCTTT
D gene: .; clone size: .; V gene: TRBV25-1; J gene: TRBJ1-2; CDR3 protein: CASSEGGPYGYTF; CDR3 DNA: TGTGCCAGCAGTGAAGGAGGGCCCTATGGCTACACCTTC
D gene: .; clone size: once; V gene: TRBV12-3/TRBV12-4; J gene: TRBJ2-1; CDR3 protein: CASSSGIVNEQFF; CDR3 DNA: TGTGCCAGCAGTTCAGGGATCGTCAATGAGCAGTTCTTC
D gene: TRBD1; clone size: .; V gene: TRBV6-6; J gene: TRBJ1-3; CDR3 protein: CASSPQRGGMSSGNTIYF; CDR3 DNA: TGTGCCAGCAGTCCCCAGAGAGGGGGCATGAGCTCTGGAAACACCATATATTTT
D gene: .; clone size: few; V gene: TRBV19; J gene: TRBJ2-3; CDR3 protein: CASSKGSSTDTQYF; CDR3 DNA: TGTGCCAGTAGTAAGGGATCTAGCACAGATACGCAGTATTTT
D gene: TRBD2; clone size: once; V gene: TRBV5-1; J gene: TRBJ2-1; CDR3 protein: CASSPGGISSYNEQFF; CDR3 DNA: TGCGCCAGCAGCCCCGGGGGGATTAGCTCCTACAATGAGCAGTTCTTC
D gene: TRBD2; clone size: few; V gene: TRBV5-1; J gene: TRBJ2-3; CDR3 protein: CASSWTSGEDTQYF; CDR3 DNA: TGCGCCAGCAGCTGGACTAGCGGGGAAGATACGCAGTATTTT
D gene: TRBD1; clone size: .; V gene: TRBV7-9; J gene: TRBJ1-1; CDR3 protein: CASSPPDRGAFF; CDR3 DNA: TGTGCCAGCAGCCCGCCGGACAGGGGAGCTTTCTTT
D gene: .; clone size: .; V gene: TRBV14; J gene: TRBJ1-1; CDR3 protein: CASSSIGVPVAAFF; CDR3 DNA: TGTGCCAGCAGCTCGATCGGGGTCCCAGTGGCAGCTTTCTTT
D gene: .; clone size: .; V gene: TRBV7-6; J gene: TRBJ1-2; CDR3 protein: CASSLFSGRTF; CDR3 DNA: TGTGCCAGCAGCTTATTTAGTGGTCGGACCTTC
D gene: TRBD1; clone size: .; V gene: TRBV2; J gene: TRBJ2-5; CDR3 protein: CASRDREETQYF; CDR3 DNA: TGTGCCAGCAGGGACAGGGAAGAGACCCAGTACTTC
D gene: .; clone size: .; V gene: TRBV3-1/TRBV3-2; J gene: TRBJ1-2; CDR3 protein: CASSQDRPGIYGYTF; CDR3 DNA: TGTGCCAGCAGCCAAGATCGGCCAGGGATTTATGGCTACACCTTC
D gene: .; clone size: few; V gene: TRBV7-2; J gene: TRBJ1-2; CDR3 protein: CASSLGGAYGYTF; CDR3 DNA: TGTGCCAGCAGCTTAGGTGGCGCTTATGGCTACACCTTC
D gene: .; clone size: few; V gene: TRBV19; J gene: TRBJ1-4; CDR3 protein: CASREIGGVGEKLFF; CDR3 DNA: TGTGCCAGTAGAGAGATCGGAGGCGTAGGAGAAAAACTGTTTTTT
D gene: .; clone size: .; V gene: TRBV4-1; J gene: TRBJ1-2; CDR3 protein: CASSQGGYNYGYTF; CDR3 DNA: TGCGCCAGCAGCCAAGGGGGTTACAACTATGGCTACACCTTC
D gene: TRBD1; clone size: .; V gene: TRBV7-8; J gene: TRBJ2-3; CDR3 protein: CASSLGQGKDTQYF; CDR3 DNA: TGTGCCAGCAGCCTTGGACAGGGAAAAGATACGCAGTATTTT
D gene: TRBD1; clone size: .; V gene: TRBV7-8; J gene: TRBJ1-5; CDR3 protein: CASSVQGGNQPQHF; CDR3 DNA: TGTGCCAGCAGCGTCCAGGGGGGTAATCAGCCCCAGCATTTT
D gene: .; clone size: .; V gene: TRBV5-4; J gene: TRBJ1-1; CDR3 protein: CASSLARMNTEAFF; CDR3 DNA: TGTGCCAGCAGCTTGGCCCGTATGAACACTGAAGCTTTCTTT
D gene: .; clone size: few; V gene: TRBV18; J gene: TRBJ1-1; CDR3 protein: CASSPTGMNTEAFF; CDR3 DNA: TGTGCCAGCTCACCAACGGGAATGAACACTGAAGCTTTCTTT
D gene: .; clone size: .; V gene: TRBV18; J gene: TRBJ1-2; CDR3 protein: CASSATDSANYGYTF; CDR3 DNA: TGTGCCAGCTCAGCAACGGACTCAGCTAACTATGGCTACACCTTC
D gene: .; clone size: .; V gene: TRBV5-1; J gene: TRBJ1-6; CDR3 protein: CASSLVDRGNNSPLHF; CDR3 DNA: TGCGCCAGCAGCTTGGTGGATAGGGGGAATAATTCACCCCTCCACTTT
D gene: TRBD2; clone size: .; V gene: TRBV5-4; J gene: TRBJ2-5; CDR3 protein: CASSRGGVGETQYF; CDR3 DNA: TGTGCCAGCAGTCGCGGGGGGGTCGGGGAGACCCAGTACTTC
D gene: TRBD2; clone size: .; V gene: TRBV7-2; J gene: TRBJ2-1; CDR3 protein: CASSLEGAGAYNEQFF; CDR3 DNA: TGTGCCAGCAGCTTAGAAGGGGCGGGGGCCTACAATGAGCAGTTCTTC
D gene: .; clone size: .; V gene: TRBV12-3/TRBV12-4; J gene: TRBJ1-2; CDR3 protein: CASKNRTNYGYTF; CDR3 DNA: TGTGCCAGCAAGAACAGAACTAACTATGGCTACACCTTC
D gene: .; clone size: few; V gene: TRBV19; J gene: TRBJ2-4; CDR3 protein: CASRGGIAKNIQYF; CDR3 DNA: TGTGCCAGTAGAGGTGGAATAGCCAAAAACATTCAGTACTTC
D gene: .; clone size: .; V gene: TRBV7-2; J gene: TRBJ1-3; CDR3 protein: CASSTGPAAGNTIYF; CDR3 DNA: TGTGCCAGCAGCACCGGGCCCGCGGCCGGAAACACCATATATTTT